These T cell receptor beta chains were read from a single sample in a study of shared clonotypes between healthy human individuals. TCRdb's table, derived via immunoSEQ multiplex PCR, lists solely in-frame clones and lacks some. The table records 2 million to 2.5 million clones, 90% to 97% of them present only once. Sequences were obtained from naive CD4+ T cells sorted from blood. These receptors came from a man aged 18-30 years in good health. CDR3s include the opening cysteine and the closing phenylalanine or tryptophan. Fields, in order: V gene, clone size, J gene, CDR3 protein. Size values are once, few and many counts, or a class for expanded clones, and some rows have none.

TRBV2,.,TRBJ1-3,CASRVEVSGNTIYF
TRBV2,.,TRBJ1-5,CASSEQGAPGQPQHF
TRBV18,.,TRBJ2-7,CASTETSGSVEQYF
TRBV2,.,TRBJ1-4,CASSRQREKLFF
TRBV9,.,TRBJ1-5,CASSPPGNSNQPQHF
TRBV23-1,.,TRBJ2-7,CASEGEPHIYEQYF
TRBV29-1,.,TRBJ2-5,CSGMSPGQAETQYF
TRBV19,.,TRBJ2-3,CASRRGSIGGTDTQYF
TRBV19,.,TRBJ2-7,CASSHPSGPSYEQYF
TRBV7-3,.,TRBJ2-3,CASSLAMTDTQYF
TRBV4-1,.,TRBJ1-2,CASSQDHDSNYGYTF
TRBV9,.,TRBJ2-1,CASSVQDRGPYNEQFF
TRBV10-3,.,TRBJ2-5,CAISLTSGGQETQYF
TRBV28,.,TRBJ2-2,CASSLSPGSNTGELFF
TRBV11-2,.,TRBJ1-6,CASTTSSSYNSPLHF
TRBV29-1,.,TRBJ2-3,CSVDPELVRDTQYF
TRBV4-3,.,TRBJ1-2,CASSQEGGQIYGYTF
TRBV9,.,TRBJ1-4,CASSATTGRASNEKLFF
TRBV5-1,once,TRBJ2-7,CASSLPGYEQYF
TRBV11-2,.,TRBJ2-2,CASSLAGLKTGELFF
TRBV28,.,TRBJ1-5,CASSPTGTHNQPQHF
TRBV2,.,TRBJ2-5,CASNREREETQYF
TRBV10-3,.,TRBJ2-7,CAVGPFDEQYF
TRBV6-1,.,TRBJ1-3,CASTMWGQSGNTIYF
TRBV5-1,.,TRBJ2-5,CASRARQGRTKETQYF
TRBV2,few,TRBJ1-2,CASSEFTNYGYTF
TRBV6-5,.,TRBJ2-7,CASSYSLLAGDYEQYF
TRBV6-6,.,TRBJ2-5,CATGSQETQYF
TRBV4-1,.,TRBJ1-5,CASSQGQVNQPQHF
TRBV4-1,.,TRBJ1-5,CASSQDIQGAGRGQPQHF
TRBV19,.,TRBJ2-6,CASSPRGTGANVLTF